This T cell receptor (beta chain) originates from a study of T cell clonality in common variable immunodeficiency. Study outcomes and limitations: Authors noted CVID clonality's cause needs subpopulation repertoire sequencing. Compared with controls, CVID subjects had fewer shared TCRbeta clones. In common variable immunodeficiency, TCR beta chains reportedly carried fewer deletions and N-nucleotide insertions.

This clone has ten or more counts. The antigen is not known. The missing CDR3 end, 3 residues past where the read stops, is filled in from the germline J gene. Data came from immunoSEQ multiplex PCR; TCRdb stores just in-frame clones and leaves some out. This sample comprises tens of thousands of clones, none seen once only. Per germline, CDR1 MNHNS and CDR2 SASEGT. The CDR3 covers 15 residues. The V gene lost 3 bases and the J gene lost 3 bases, with 15 bases spanning the gap. Blood samples were heparinized, 5 to 8 ml per donor. This receptor was obtained from a person aged 18-70 years in good health. This chain joins TRBV6-1 and TRBJ2-7; no clear D gene. Sequencing was performed on peripheral blood mononuclear cells. The sequenced part of the CDR3 DNA is TGTGCCAGCAGTGACGTTCACCGGTCCGGCTACGAG. Its translation: CASSDVHRSGYE. The complete CDR3 protein is CASSDVHRSGYEQYF.